The T cell receptor (beta chain) described here comes from a study of regulatory T cells in long-lasting Graves disease. Findings of the study overall: In persistent patients, shared public clonotypes (around 2,600) outnumbered those in new patients (around 1,000). Possibly, too few samples lowered accuracy. Patients with persistent disease showed a bias toward TRBV28, TRBJ1-2 and TRBJ2-5.

Arm-PCR of CDR3 regions with iRepertoire HTBI primers generated TCR beta libraries. Using its own MiXCR run on the multiplex PCR reads, TCRdb lists one record per CDR3 protein. The sample has over 200,000 distinct CDR3 sequences, 15% to 20% seen once. Sample time point: newly diagnosed GD, antithyroid drugs for less than 3 months. Researchers made the TCR library from RNA that was extracted from PBMCs. The CDR3 spans 11 residues. V lost 3 bases and J 5 bases, leaving 4 bases between the germline ends. Per germline, CDR1 DFQATT and CDR2 SNEGSKA (reference sequence). This clonotype was picked up many times. Its antigen is undetermined.

The receptor's source is a female donor with Graves disease. J is TRBJ1-4 and V is TRBV20-1, with unresolved D. Sequences were derived from peripheral blood mononuclear cells (PBMCs), sampled at new diagnosis, from a patient treated with antithyroid drugs. Here the CDR3 DNA reads TGCAGTGCTAGGGGGAATGAAAAACTGTTTTTT. It is translated as CSARGNEKLFF.